The sample holds a few counts of the clone carrying this T cell receptor (beta chain). Its antigen is unidentified. The sample comes from a study of molecular identifiers for immune sequencing clone quantification. This CDR3 is built from 13 residues. V dropped 3 bases and J dropped 6; count of bases not matched to a gene: 4. Germline values: CDR1 ENHRY, CDR2 SYGVKD. Investigators produced naive CD8 libraries from about 19,000 to 1,100,000 sorted cells, drawing on 10%, 30% or 50% RNA. Overall study results and limits: Identical TCR molecules sharing a barcode could underestimate highly expanded clone sizes. In naive cells, clones above 20 RNA copies held under 1% of molecules, whereas in effector cells they held over 98%. In a background of around 970,000 naive cells, spiked Jurkat TCR RNA from one cell was reportedly detectable.

TCRdb called the PCR reads again in MiXCR, with one record for every CDR3 protein. The table shows around 460,000 distinct CDR3 sequences, with over 20% occurring only once. The V and J genes are TRBV10-3 and TRBJ2-7, with 8 bases matching TRBD2. The TCR comes from a human donor in good health. Some libraries in this study had Jurkat cell RNA spiked in. The sample taken for sequencing was naive CD8+ T cells from blood, with Jurkat cell RNA spiked in. The sample's subset: FACS-sorted CD8+CD4-CCR7+CD45RA+ naive T cells. For the CDR3, the DNA is TGTGCCATCAGTGAAGCGGGAGCCGGCGAGCAGTACTTC. Translating gives CAISEAGAGEQYF.